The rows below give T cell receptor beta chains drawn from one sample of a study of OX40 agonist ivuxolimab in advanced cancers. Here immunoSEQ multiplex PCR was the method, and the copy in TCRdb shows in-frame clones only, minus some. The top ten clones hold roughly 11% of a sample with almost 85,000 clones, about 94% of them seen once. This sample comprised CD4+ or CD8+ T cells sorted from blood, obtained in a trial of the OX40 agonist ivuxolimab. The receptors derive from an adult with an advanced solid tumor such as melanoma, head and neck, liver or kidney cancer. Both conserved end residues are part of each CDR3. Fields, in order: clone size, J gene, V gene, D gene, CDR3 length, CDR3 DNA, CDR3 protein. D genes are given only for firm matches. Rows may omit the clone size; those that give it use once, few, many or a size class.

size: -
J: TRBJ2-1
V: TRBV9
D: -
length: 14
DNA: TGTGCCAGCAGCGTAGGGGATGGGGCCACAGAGCAGTTCTTC
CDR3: CASSVGDGATEQFF

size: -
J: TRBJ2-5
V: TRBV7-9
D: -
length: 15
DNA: TGTGCCAGCAGCTTAGACCCGGGGAGACAAGAGACCCAGTACTTC
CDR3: CASSLDPGRQETQYF

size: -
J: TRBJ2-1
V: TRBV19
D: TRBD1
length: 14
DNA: TGTGCCAGTAGTATAGGGACAGGGGTCAATGAGCAGTTCTTC
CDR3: CASSIGTGVNEQFF

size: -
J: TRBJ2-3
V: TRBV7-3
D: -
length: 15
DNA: TGTGCCAGCAGCTTAACGGGGGGCACCACAGATACGCAGTATTTT
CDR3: CASSLTGGTTDTQYF

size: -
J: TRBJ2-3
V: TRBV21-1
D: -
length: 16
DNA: TGTGCCAGCAGCACCCCCGGGACTAGCGGGACAGATACGCAGTATTTT
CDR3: CASSTPGTSGTDTQYF

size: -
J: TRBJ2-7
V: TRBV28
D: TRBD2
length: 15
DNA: TGTGCCAGCCGCCTACTAGCGGGAGGCGGGGGGGAGCAGTACTTC
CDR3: CASRLLAGGGGEQYF

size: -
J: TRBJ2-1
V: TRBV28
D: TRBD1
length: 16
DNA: TGTGCCAGCAGTTCCGGGACAGGGCACCCCTACAATGAGCAGTTCTTC
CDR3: CASSSGTGHPYNEQFF

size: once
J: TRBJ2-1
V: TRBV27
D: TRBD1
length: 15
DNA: TGTGCCAGCAGTGGACAGGTCAGCTCCTACAATGAGCAGTTCTTC
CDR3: CASSGQVSSYNEQFF

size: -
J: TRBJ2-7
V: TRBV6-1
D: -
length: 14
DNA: TGTGCCAGCAGCCATAGGGCTAGCAGCTACGAGCAGTACTTC
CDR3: CASSHRASSYEQYF

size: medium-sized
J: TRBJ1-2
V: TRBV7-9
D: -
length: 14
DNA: TGTGCCAGCAGCTTAGGAGGGGCGAGCTATGGCTACACCTTC
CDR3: CASSLGGASYGYTF

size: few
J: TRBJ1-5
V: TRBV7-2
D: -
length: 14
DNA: TGTGCCAGCAGCTTCACAGATAGCAATCAGCCCCAGCATTTT
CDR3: CASSFTDSNQPQHF

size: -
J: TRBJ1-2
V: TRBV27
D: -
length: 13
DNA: TGTGCCAGCAGTTTACGGGGGCTTGATGGCTACACCTTC
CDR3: CASSLRGLDGYTF

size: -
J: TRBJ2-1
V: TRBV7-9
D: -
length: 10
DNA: TGTGCCAGCAGCATCAATGAGCAGTTCTTC
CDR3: CASSINEQFF

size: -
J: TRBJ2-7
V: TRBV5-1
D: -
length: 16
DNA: TGCGCCAGCAGCCCCCAGGCGGCCGGGAGCTCCTACGAGCAGTACTTC
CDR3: CASSPQAAGSSYEQYF

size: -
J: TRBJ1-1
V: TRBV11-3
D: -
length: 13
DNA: TGTGCCAGCACCAAAGACGGATCGCGAGAAGTCTTCTTT
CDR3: CASTKDGSREVFF

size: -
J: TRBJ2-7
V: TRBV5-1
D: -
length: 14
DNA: TGCGCCAGCAGCACCGGGACCGATTACTACGAGCAGTACTTC
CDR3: CASSTGTDYYEQYF

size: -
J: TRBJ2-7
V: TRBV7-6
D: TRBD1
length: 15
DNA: TGTGCCAGCAGCTTGGGTACCGGGACAGCCTACGAGCAGTACTTC
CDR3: CASSLGTGTAYEQYF

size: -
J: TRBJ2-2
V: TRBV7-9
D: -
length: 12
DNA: TGTGCCAGCAGCTTAGCCGTCGGGGAGCTGTTTTTT
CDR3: CASSLAVGELFF

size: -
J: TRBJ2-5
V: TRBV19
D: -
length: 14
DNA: TGTGCCAGTAGTATGAGGGGACCAGAAGAGACCCAGTACTTC
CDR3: CASSMRGPEETQYF

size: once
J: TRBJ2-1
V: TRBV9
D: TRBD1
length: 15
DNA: TGTGCCAGCAGCGCCTCAGGACAGGATTACAATGAGCAGTTCTTC
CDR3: CASSASGQDYNEQFF

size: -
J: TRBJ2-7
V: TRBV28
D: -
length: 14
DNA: TGTGCCAGCAGTTTATTGGCAGGGGTTGACGAGCAGTACTTC
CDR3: CASSLLAGVDEQYF

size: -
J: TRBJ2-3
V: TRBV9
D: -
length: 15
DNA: TGTGCCAGCAGTGTGTATGGGGCCTCAGGGGATACGCAGTATTTT
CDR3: CASSVYGASGDTQYF

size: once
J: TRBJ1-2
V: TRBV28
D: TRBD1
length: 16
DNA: TGTGCCAGCACCCTACGCCCGGCAGGGGGTTACTATGGCTACACCTTC
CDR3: CASTLRPAGGYYGYTF

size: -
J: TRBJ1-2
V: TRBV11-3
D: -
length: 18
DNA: TGTGCCAGCAGCTGGACCCGGCCGGACGGAAGGTGGGACTATGGCTACACCTTC
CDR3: CASSWTRPDGRWDYGYTF

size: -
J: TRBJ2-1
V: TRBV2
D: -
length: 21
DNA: TGTGCCAGCAGTGAACCCTTTAGGAGCGGACAATCACGGAGCTCCTACAATGAGCAGTTCTTC
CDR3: CASSEPFRSGQSRSSYNEQFF

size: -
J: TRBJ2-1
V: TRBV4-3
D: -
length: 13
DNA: TGCGCCAGCAGCCTCGGATACGGGGGTGAGCAGTTCTTC
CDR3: CASSLGYGGEQFF

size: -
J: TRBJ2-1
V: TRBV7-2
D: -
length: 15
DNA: TGTGCCAGCAGCTTAGATCGGGCGGACAACAATGAGCAGTTCTTC
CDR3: CASSLDRADNNEQFF

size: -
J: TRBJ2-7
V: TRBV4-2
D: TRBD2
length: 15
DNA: TGTGCCAGCAGCCAAGATGCGGGAGGGCCAAACGAGCAGTACTTC
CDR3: CASSQDAGGPNEQYF

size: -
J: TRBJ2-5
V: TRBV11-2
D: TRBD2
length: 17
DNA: TGTGCCAGCAGCTTACTAGGACTAGCGGGAGAGGGGGAGACCCAGTACTTC
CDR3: CASSLLGLAGEGETQYF

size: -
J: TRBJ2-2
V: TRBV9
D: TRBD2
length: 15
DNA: TGTGCCAGCAGCCCTAGCGGGAGGTCAACCGGGGAGCTGTTTTTT
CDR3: CASSPSGRSTGELFF

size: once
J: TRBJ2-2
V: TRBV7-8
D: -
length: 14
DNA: TGTGCCAGTAGCTTAGGCTTATACACCGGGGAGCTGTTTTTT
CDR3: CASSLGLYTGELFF

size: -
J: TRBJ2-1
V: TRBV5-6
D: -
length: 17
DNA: TGTGCCAGCAGCCCCGGAGGGGGGTTTAGCTCCTACAATGAGCAGTTCTTC
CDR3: CASSPGGGFSSYNEQFF

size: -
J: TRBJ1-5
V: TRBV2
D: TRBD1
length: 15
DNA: TGTGCCAGCAGTCAAGACAGGGACAGCAATCAGCCCCAGCATTTT
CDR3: CASSQDRDSNQPQHF

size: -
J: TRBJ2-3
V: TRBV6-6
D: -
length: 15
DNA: TGTGCCAGCAGTTACTCGAGGAGGTCAGAAGATACGCAGTATTTT
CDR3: CASSYSRRSEDTQYF

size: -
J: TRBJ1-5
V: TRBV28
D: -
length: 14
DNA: TGTGCCAGCAGTGAGGGTTTTAGGGATCAGCCCCAGCATTTT
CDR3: CASSEGFRDQPQHF

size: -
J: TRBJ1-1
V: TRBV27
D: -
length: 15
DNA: TGTGCCAGCAGTTTCCGACTCCCCCTAGGGACTGAAGCTTTCTTT
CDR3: CASSFRLPLGTEAFF

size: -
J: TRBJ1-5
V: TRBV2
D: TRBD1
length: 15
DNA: TGTGCCAGCAGCCCGACAGGGCAGGCGAATCAGCCCCAGCATTTT
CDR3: CASSPTGQANQPQHF

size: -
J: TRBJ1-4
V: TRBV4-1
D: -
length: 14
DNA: TGCGCCAGCAGCCAAGTCGCACCAGATGAAAAACTGTTTTTT
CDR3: CASSQVAPDEKLFF

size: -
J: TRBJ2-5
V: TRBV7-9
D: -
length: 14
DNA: TGTGCCAGCAGCTCTCCCAGGGGTTGGGAGACCCAGTACTTC
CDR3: CASSSPRGWETQYF

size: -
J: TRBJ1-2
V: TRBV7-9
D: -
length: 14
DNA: TGTGCCAGCAGCTCAGAGGCAGACTTCTATGGCTACACCTTC
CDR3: CASSSEADFYGYTF

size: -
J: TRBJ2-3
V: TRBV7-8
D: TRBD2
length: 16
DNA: TGTGCCAGCACCCCCCCGTCTAGCGGGGGTATAGATACGCAGTATTTT
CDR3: CASTPPSSGGIDTQYF

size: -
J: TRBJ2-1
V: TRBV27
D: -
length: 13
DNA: TGTGCCAGCAGAGACTTAGCGTTTAATGAGCAGTTCTTC
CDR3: CASRDLAFNEQFF

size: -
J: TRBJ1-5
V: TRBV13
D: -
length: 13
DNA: TGTGCCAGCAGCTCGGGCCTTCATCAGCCCCAGCATTTT
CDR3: CASSSGLHQPQHF

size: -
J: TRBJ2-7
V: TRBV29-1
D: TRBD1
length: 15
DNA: TGCAGCGTTGGTAGGGGAGCAGGGGGCTCCTACGAGCAGTACTTC
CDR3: CSVGRGAGGSYEQYF

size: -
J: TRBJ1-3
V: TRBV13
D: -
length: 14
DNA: TGTGCCAGCAGCCCTAGGGGTTTGGGAAACACCATATATTTT
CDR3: CASSPRGLGNTIYF

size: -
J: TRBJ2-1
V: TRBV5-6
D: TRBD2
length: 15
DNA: TGTGCCAGCAGCTATCTAGCGGGCTCCTACAATGAGCAGTTCTTC
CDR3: CASSYLAGSYNEQFF

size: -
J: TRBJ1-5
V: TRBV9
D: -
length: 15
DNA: TGTGCCAGCAGCAGGGGAGGGGGACGGAATCAGCCCCAGCATTTT
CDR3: CASSRGGGRNQPQHF

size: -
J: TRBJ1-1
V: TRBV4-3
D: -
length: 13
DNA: TGCGCCAGCAGCCGGACCGAAGGGAGAAGAGCTTTCTTT
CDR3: CASSRTEGRRAFF